The clone carrying this T cell receptor beta chain was seen a single time. What it binds is not known. The source of the sample is a study of graft-versus-host responses after intestinal transplantation. Study context: Recipients across the board were started on anti-thymocyte globulin induction, then kept on tacrolimus and steroids for two to four years. Notes on the study in general: Declining HvG levels early post-transplant were linked to peak circulating GvH clone levels.

Losses at the gene ends were 3 bases for V and 3 bases for J; bases not matched to a gene: 3. CDR1 is SGDLS, CDR2 YYNGEE, per germline. CDR3 length: 17 residues. TCRdb's copy holds only in-frame clones and misses some; the assay was immunoSEQ multiplex PCR. The data hold approximately 71,000 clones, with around 89% observed a single time. The starting material was unstimulated CD8+ T cells sorted from spleen or lymph node cells, obtained before intestinal transplant. The TCR comes from a human donor who received an intestinal transplant. The chain joins TRBV9 to TRBJ2-1, with 16 bases lining up with TRBD2. The DNA of the CDR3 is TGTGCCAGCAGCGCGGGACTAGCGGGGGGGCTCTACAATGAGCAGTTCTTC. Protein: CASSAGLAGGLYNEQFF.